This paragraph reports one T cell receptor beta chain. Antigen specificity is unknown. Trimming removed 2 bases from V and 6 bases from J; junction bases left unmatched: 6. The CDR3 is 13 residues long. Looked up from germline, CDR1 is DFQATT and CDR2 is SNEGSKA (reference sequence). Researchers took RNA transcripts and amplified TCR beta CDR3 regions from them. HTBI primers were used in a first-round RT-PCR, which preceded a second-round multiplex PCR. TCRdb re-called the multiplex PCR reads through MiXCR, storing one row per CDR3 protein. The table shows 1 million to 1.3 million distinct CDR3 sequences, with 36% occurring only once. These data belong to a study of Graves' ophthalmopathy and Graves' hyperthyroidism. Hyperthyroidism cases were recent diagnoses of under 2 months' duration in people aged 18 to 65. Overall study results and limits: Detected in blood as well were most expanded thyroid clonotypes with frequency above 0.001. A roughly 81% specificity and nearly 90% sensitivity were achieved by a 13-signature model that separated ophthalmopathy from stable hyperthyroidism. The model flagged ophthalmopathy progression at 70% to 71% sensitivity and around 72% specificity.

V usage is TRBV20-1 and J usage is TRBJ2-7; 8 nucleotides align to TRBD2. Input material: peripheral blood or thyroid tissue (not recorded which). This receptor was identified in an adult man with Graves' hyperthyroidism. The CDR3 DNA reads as TGCAGTGCTAGACTAGCGGGTGTCTCCGAGCAGTACTTC. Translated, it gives CSARLAGVSEQYF.